Listed here is a single T cell receptor beta chain. Its antigen is unknown. This may stem from a read error, because a much larger clone lies one nucleotide away. Amplification of TCR alpha and beta CDR3 regions from RNA used iRepertoire nested multiplex PCR. For one-step reverse transcription and amplification, about 85-400 ng of tissue mRNA or PBMC total RNA was used. Each CDR3 protein gets one entry after TCRdb re-called the multiplex PCR reads with MiXCR. The sample includes around 350,000 distinct CDR3 sequences, less than 50% seen only once; the top ten take about 12%. The data belong to a study of glioma-infiltrating T cells. In the study overall: Samples included WHO grade II oligodendrogliomas or astrocytomas and initial-diagnosis grade IV glioblastomas. About a million peripheral T cells were targeted at roughly 4.5- to 11-fold coverage. The study, taken as a whole, reports: Patients with low tissue-blood divergence carried a signature set of shared blood CDR3 motifs.

V dropped 1 base and J dropped 4 bases, with 8 bases sitting between them. The CDR3 is 14 residues long. Germline values: CDR1 MNHNY, CDR2 SVGAGI (reference sequence). The sample consisted of glioma tissue, nonneoplastic brain tissue, or PBMCs (not recorded which). The chain joins TRBV6-6 to TRBJ1-5, with D possibly matching TRBD1 (5 bases). This sequence originates from a human donor with low-grade glioma or glioblastoma, undergoing nonglioma brain surgery, or in good health (not recorded which). The CDR3 loop reads CASSYLPGNQPQHF. CDR3 DNA sequence: TGTGCCAGCAGTTACTTGCCAGGGAATCAGCCCCAGCATTTT.